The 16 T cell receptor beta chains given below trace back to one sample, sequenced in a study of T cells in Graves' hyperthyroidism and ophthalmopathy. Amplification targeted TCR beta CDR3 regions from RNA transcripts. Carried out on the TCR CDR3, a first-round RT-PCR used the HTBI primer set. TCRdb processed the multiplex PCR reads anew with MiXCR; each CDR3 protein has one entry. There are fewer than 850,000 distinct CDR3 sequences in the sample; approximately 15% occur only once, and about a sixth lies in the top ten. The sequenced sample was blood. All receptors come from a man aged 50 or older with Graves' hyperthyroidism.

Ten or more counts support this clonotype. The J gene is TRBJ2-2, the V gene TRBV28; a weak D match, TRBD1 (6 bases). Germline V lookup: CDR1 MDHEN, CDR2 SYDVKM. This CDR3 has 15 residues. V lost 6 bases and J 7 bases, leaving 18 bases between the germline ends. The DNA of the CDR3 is TGTGCCAGCAGCCCCACGATGGGGGCAAACGGGGAGCTGTTTTTT. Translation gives CASSPTMGANGELFF. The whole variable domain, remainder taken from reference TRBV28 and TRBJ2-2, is DVKVTQSSRYLVKRTGEKVFLECVQDMDHENMFWYRQDPGLGLRLIYFSYDVKMKEKGDIPEGYSVSREKKERFSLILESASTNQTSMYLCASSPTMGANGELFFGEGSRLTVL.

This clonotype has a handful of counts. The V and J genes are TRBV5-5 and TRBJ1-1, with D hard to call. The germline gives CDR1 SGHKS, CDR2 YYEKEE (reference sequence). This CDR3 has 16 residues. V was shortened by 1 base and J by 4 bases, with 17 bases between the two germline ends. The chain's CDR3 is CASSLKIWERTTEAFF. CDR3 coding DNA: TGTGCCAGCAGCTTGAAGATTTGGGAAAGGACCACTGAAGCTTTCTTT. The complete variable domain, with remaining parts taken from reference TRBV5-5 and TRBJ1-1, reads DAGVTQSPTHLIKTRGQQVTLRCSPISGHKSVSWYQQVLGQGPQFIFQYYEKEERGRGNFPDRFSARQFPNYSSELNVNALLLGDSALYLCASSLKIWERTTEAFFGQGTRLTVV.

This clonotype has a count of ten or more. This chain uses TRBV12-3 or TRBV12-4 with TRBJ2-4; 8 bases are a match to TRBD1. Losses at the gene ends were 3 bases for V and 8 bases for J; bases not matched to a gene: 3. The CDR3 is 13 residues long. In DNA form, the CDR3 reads TGTGCCAGCAGTTTCACAGGGGGTGACATTCAGTACTTC. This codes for CASSFTGGDIQYF.

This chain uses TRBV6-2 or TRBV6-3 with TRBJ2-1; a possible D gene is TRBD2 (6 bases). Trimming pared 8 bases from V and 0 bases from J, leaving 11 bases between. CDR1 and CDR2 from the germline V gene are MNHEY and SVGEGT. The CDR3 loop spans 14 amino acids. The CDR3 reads CASYRRGSYNEQFF. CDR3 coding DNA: TGTGCCAGCTACCGGAGGGGCTCCTACAATGAGCAGTTCTTC.

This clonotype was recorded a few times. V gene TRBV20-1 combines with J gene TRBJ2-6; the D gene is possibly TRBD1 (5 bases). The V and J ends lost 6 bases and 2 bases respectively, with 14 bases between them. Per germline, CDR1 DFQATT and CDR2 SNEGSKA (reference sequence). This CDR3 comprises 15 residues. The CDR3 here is CSASTALTGANVLTF. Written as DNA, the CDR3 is TGCAGTGCCTCGACAGCGCTGACTGGGGCCAACGTCCTGACTTTC.

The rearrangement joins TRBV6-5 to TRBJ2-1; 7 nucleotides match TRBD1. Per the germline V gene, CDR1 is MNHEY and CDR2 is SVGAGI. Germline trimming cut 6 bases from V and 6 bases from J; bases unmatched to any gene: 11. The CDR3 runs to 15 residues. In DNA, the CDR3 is TGTGCCAGCAGATTAGGACAGGTTGGGAGCAATGAGCAGTTCTTC. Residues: CASRLGQVGSNEQFF.

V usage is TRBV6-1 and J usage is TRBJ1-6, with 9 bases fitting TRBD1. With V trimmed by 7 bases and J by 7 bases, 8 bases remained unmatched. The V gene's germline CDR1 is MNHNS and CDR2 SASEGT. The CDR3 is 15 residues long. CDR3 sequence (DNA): TGTGCCAGCACCGAAGGACAGGGGAGGAATTCACCCCTCCACTTT. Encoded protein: CASTEGQGRNSPLHF.

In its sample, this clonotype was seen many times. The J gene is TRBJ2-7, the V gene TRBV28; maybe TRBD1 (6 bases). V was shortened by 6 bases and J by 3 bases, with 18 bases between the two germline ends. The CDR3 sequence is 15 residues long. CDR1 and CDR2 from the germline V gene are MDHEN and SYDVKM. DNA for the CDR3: TGTGCCAGCAGATCCCTCAAGGGACACTTCTACGAGCAGTACTTC. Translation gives CASRSLKGHFYEQYF.

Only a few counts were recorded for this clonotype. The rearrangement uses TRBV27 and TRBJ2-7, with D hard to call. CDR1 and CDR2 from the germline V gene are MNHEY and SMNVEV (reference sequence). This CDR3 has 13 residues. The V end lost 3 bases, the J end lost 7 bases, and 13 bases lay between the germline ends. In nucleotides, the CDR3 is TGTGCCAGCAGTTTCGGTGAGACGGGTGAGCAGTACTTC. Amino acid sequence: CASSFGETGEQYF.

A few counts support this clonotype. The DNA of the CDR3 is TGCAGTGCAAGTGAGGGGACCAAAGAGACCCAGTACTTC. Its translation: CSASEGTKETQYF. The chain carries TRBV20-1 and TRBJ2-5; D assignment may be TRBD1 or TRBD2 (5 bases each). The V and J ends lost 6 bases and 3 bases respectively, with 14 bases between them. The CDR3 loop spans 13 amino acids. Germline CDR1 is DFQATT and CDR2 is SNEGSKA (reference sequence).

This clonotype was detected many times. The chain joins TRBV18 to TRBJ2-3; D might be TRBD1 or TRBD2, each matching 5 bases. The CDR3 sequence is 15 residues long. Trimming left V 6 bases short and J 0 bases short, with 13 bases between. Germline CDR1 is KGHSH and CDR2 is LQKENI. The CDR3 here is CASSWDALSTDTQYF. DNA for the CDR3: TGTGCCAGCTCCTGGGACGCCCTGAGCACAGATACGCAGTATTTT. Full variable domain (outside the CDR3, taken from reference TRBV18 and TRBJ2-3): NAGVMQNPRHLVRRRGQEARLRCSPMKGHSHVYWYRQLPEEGLKFMVYLQKENIIDESGMPKERFSAEFPKEGPSILRIQQVVRGDSAAYFCASSWDALSTDTQYFGPGTRLTVL.

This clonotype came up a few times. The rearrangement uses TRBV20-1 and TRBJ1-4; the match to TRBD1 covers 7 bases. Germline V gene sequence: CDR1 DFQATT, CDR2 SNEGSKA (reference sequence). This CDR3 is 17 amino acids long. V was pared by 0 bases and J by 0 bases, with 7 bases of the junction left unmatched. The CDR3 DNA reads TGCAGTGCTAGAGATAAAACAGGGGTCCCAACTAATGAAAAACTGTTTTTT. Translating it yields CSARDKTGVPTNEKLFF.

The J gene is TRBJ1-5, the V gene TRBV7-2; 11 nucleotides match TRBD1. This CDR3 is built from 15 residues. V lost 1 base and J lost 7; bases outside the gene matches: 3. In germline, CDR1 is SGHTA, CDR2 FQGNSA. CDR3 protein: CASSLGDRGFQPQHF. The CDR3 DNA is TGTGCCAGCAGCTTAGGGGACAGGGGGTTCCAGCCCCAGCATTTT.

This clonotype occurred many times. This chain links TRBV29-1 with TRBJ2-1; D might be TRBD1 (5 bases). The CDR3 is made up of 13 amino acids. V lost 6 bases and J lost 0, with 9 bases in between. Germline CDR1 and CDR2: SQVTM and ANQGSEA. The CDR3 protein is CSVDTGSYNEQFF. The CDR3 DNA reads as TGCAGCGTGGACACTGGCTCCTACAATGAGCAGTTCTTC.

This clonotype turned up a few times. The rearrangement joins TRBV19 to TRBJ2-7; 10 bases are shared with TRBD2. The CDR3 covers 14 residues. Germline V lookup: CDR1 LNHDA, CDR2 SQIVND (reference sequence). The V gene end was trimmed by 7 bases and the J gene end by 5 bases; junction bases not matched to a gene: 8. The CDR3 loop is CASNAGLAVHEQYF. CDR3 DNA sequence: TGTGCCAGTAACGCAGGACTAGCGGTCCACGAGCAGTACTTC. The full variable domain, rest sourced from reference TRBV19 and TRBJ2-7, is DGGITQSPKYLFRKEGQNVTLSCEQNLNHDAMYWYRQDPGQGLRLIYYSQIVNDFQKGDIAEGYSVSREKKESFPLTVTSAQKNPTAFYLCASNAGLAVHEQYFGPGTRLTVT.

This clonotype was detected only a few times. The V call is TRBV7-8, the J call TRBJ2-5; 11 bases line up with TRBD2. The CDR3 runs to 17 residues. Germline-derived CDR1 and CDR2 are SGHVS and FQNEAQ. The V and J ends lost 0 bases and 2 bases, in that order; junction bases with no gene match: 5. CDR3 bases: TGTGCCAGCAGCTTAGCCGGACTAGCGGGTTATCAAGAGACCCAGTACTTC. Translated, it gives CASSLAGLAGYQETQYF.